The rows below give T cell receptor beta chains drawn from one sample of a study of CD8 T cells in Susac syndrome. TCRdb ran MiXCR on the immunoSEQ multiplex PCR reads and lists one entry per CDR3 protein. The table records approximately 150,000 distinct CDR3 sequences, about 95% of them present only once. The specimen sequenced was CD4+ T cells from PBMCs. These receptors were collected from a human donor with multiple sclerosis. The CDR3 runs from the conserved cysteine through the conserved F or W. A D gene is named only where the DNA matches it firmly. Clone size is not always given. Where it is, it says once, few, many or a class for expanded clones.

>-|TRBV3-1|TRBJ2-6|-
CASSQEGFRSGANVLTF
TGTGCCAGCAGCCAAGAGGGCTTTAGGTCTGGGGCCAACGTCCTGACTTTC
>-|TRBV6-6|TRBJ1-6|TRBD1
CATWGQGNSPLHF
TGTGCCACCTGGGGACAGGGGAATTCACCCCTCCACTTT
>-|TRBV6-5|TRBJ2-3|-
CASSKLVTDTQYF
TGTGCCAGCAGTAAACTAGTCACAGATACGCAGTATTTT
>-|TRBV5-1|TRBJ1-5|-
CASSLGGSNQPQHF
TGTGCCAGCAGTTTGGGGGGGAGCAATCAGCCCCAGCATTTT
>-|TRBV24-1|TRBJ1-5|-
CATSAPGVGQPQHF
TGTGCCACCAGCGCCCCCGGGGTAGGACAGCCCCAGCATTTT
>-|TRBV6-6|TRBJ2-4|-
CASSYEGWGKNIQYF
TGTGCCAGCAGTTACGAAGGCTGGGGCAAAAACATTCAGTACTTC
>-|TRBV4-2|TRBJ2-7|TRBD1
CASSQSRQGFSYEQYF
TGTGCCAGCAGCCAATCAAGACAGGGGTTCTCCTACGAGCAGTACTTC
>-|TRBV15|TRBJ1-5|-
CATSRVAGSDQPQHF
TGTGCCACCAGCAGAGTGGCAGGGTCCGATCAGCCCCAGCATTTT
>-|TRBV28|TRBJ2-7|TRBD1
CASSYYDRVLDEQYF
TGTGCCAGCAGCTATTACGACAGGGTGTTGGACGAGCAGTACTTC
>-|TRBV19|TRBJ2-1|-
CASTTSLAGYNEQFF
TGTGCCAGTACCACCTCACTAGCCGGCTACAATGAGCAGTTCTTC
>-|TRBV6-2/TRBV6-3|TRBJ1-2|-
CASTSRTVDGYTF
TGTGCCAGCACAAGCCGGACAGTCGATGGCTACACCTTC
>-|TRBV5-1|TRBJ2-7|-
CASVPASGTYEQYF
TGCGCCAGCGTTCCCGCTTCAGGGACCTACGAGCAGTACTTC
>-|TRBV30|TRBJ1-6|-
CAWGGGNNSPLHF
-
>-|TRBV30|TRBJ1-1|-
CAWSGARRNTEAFF
TGTGCCTGGAGTGGGGCGCGGAGGAACACTGAAGCTTTCTTT
>-|TRBV13|TRBJ1-1|-
CASSAGTLRTEAFF
TGTGCCAGCAGCGCCGGGACTCTACGCACTGAAGCTTTCTTT
>-|TRBV9|TRBJ2-1|-
CASSADPGGGRAIEQFF
TGTGCCAGCAGCGCCGATCCAGGGGGCGGGAGGGCTATTGAGCAGTTCTTC
>-|TRBV7-2|TRBJ2-3|-
CASSLAKTDTQYF
TGTGCCAGCAGCTTAGCGAAGACAGATACGCAGTATTTT
>-|TRBV9|TRBJ1-2|-
CASSSRAYGYTF
TGTGCCAGCAGCTCCCGGGCCTATGGCTACACCTTC
>-|TRBV7-9|TRBJ1-1|TRBD1
CASSRGTVTEAFF
TGTGCCAGCAGCCGGGGGACAGTCACTGAAGCTTTCTTT
>-|TRBV3-1|TRBJ1-2|TRBD1
CASSPIDGQGAYGYTF
TGTGCCAGCAGCCCCATCGACGGACAGGGGGCTTATGGCTACACCTTC
>-|TRBV11-3|TRBJ2-3|-
CASSPGGDGYTQYF
TGTGCCAGCAGCCCGGGCGGAGATGGGTATACGCAGTATTTT
>-|TRBV7-2|TRBJ2-1|-
CASSKAKGGSEQFF
TGTGCCAGCAGCAAAGCCAAGGGGGGGAGTGAGCAGTTCTTC
>-|TRBV2|TRBJ2-7|TRBD2
CASRKRTSGRVYEQYF
TGTGCCAGCCGGAAGAGGACTAGCGGGAGGGTTTACGAGCAGTACTTC
>once|TRBV20-1|TRBJ2-1|TRBD2
CSAIPGLAGPYNEQFF
TGCAGTGCTATCCCGGGACTAGCGGGGCCATACAATGAGCAGTTCTTC
>-|TRBV7-9|TRBJ2-7|-
CASSPDHYEQYF
TGTGCCAGCAGCCCGGACCACTACGAGCAGTACTTC
>-|TRBV28|TRBJ1-2|-
CASSPTWGTRGYTF
TGTGCCAGCAGTCCCACCTGGGGGACTCGTGGCTACACCTTC
>-|TRBV5-4|TRBJ2-5|TRBD2
CASSLALAGGETQYF
TGTGCCAGCAGCTTGGCCTTAGCGGGAGGAGAGACCCAGTACTTC
>-|TRBV29-1|TRBJ2-7|TRBD1
CSVGAKTGNEQYF
TGCAGCGTTGGGGCAAAGACAGGGAACGAGCAGTACTTC
>-|TRBV27|TRBJ1-2|-
CASSFSRGLGYGYTF
TGTGCCAGCAGTTTTAGCCGGGGGCTAGGGTATGGCTACACCTTC
>-|TRBV3-1|TRBJ1-2|TRBD1
CASRSAGTGGAYGYTF
TGTGCCAGCAGGAGCGCCGGGACAGGGGGCGCTTATGGCTACACCTTC
>once|TRBV5-1|TRBJ1-2|-
CASSLGHRSSSFGYTF
TGCGCCAGCAGCTTGGGGCACCGGTCTTCGTCTTTCGGCTACACCTTC
>-|TRBV7-8|TRBJ2-7|-
CASSFLSRGVYEQYF
TGTGCCAGCAGCTTCCTATCGAGAGGGGTATACGAGCAGTACTTC